This T cell receptor beta chain derives from a study of T cell repertoires in cytomegalovirus infection. Study-wide background: HLA-C-restricted CMV epitopes, recently identified, and well-studied HLA-B-restricted ones were used by the study. Indications came from public TCR beta signatures; they pointed to CMV infection and to a matching HLA type. Study conclusions and caveats: Within the response measured ex vivo, HLA-C-restricted CMV-specific TCR beta clonotypes were dominant.

MiXCR, run by TCRdb on the reads, gives a single entry per CDR3 protein. This table holds around 900,000 distinct CDR3 sequences, about a third found once. On this clonotype itself: The antigen is undetermined. This clone may be a read error of a much larger clone one base away.

The sequence was collected from a human donor in good health (CMV status not recorded). Some clones in this sample may be carry-over from other donors' samples. Sequenced material: cultured CD8+ T cells from PBMCs, taken from culture after CMV antigen stimulation.

The CDR3, as DNA: TGCACGGACGGGGAGCAGTTCTTC. Translation gives CTDGEQFF. V is TRBV7-2 and J is TRBJ2-1; D is unresolved. Germline CDR1 reads SGHTA; CDR2 reads FQGNSA. The CDR3 spans 8 residues.